The T cell receptor (beta chain) described here comes from a study of blood T cell repertoires in COVID-19. Study as a whole: The United States, Italy and Spain were the sources of the acute and convalescent COVID-19 samples.

Assay: immunoSEQ multiplex PCR; the TCRdb copy retains only in-frame clones and omits some. Of more than 110,000 clones in the sample, roughly 80% were seen once. The V gene lost 5 bases and the J gene lost 5 bases, with 12 bases spanning the gap. The CDR3 spans 13 residues. CDR1 and CDR2 from the germline V gene are MNHEY and SVGAGI. Participants came from roughly 24 US areas, aged about 18 to 89 years. The chain joins TRBV6-5 to TRBJ1-2; D call uncertain. Material for sequencing was PBMCs or T cells enriched from blood (not recorded which). The receptor comes from a woman between 45 and 65 years old who had recovered from COVID-19. CDR3 in DNA: TGTGCCAGCAGTCCCGAATTTGCGTATGGCTACACCTTC. Encoded protein: CASSPEFAYGYTF.